The next 27 T cell receptor beta chains were all read from a single sample in a study of cytomegalovirus exposure and HLA in healthy donors. Researchers ran the PCR with 60 Vbeta and 13 Jbeta primers. Clones were sequenced by immunoSEQ multiplex PCR, and TCRdb holds only the in-frame ones, with some missing. The sample lists about 160,000 clones, roughly 80% occurring once. Sequencing was performed on PBMCs. The receptors were sampled from a man aged 25-45 years in good health and CMV-seronegative.

This clone was seen a handful of times. J is TRBJ1-4 and V is TRBV4-3; possibly TRBD1 for D (6 bases). There are 16 residues in the CDR3. CDR1 and CDR2 (germline): LGHNA, YSLEER. The ends were cut back, 4 bases at V and 8 bases at J, with 20 bases in the middle. The CDR3 region has the DNA TGCGCCAGCAGCCGACAAGGGGCCCCCAGGGGAGAAAAACTGTTTTTT. Translating gives CASSRQGAPRGEKLFF.

About this clone itself: The identical CDR3 is also encoded by other nucleotide sequences in the sample. The chain joins TRBV5-1 to TRBJ1-4, with 7 nucleotides matching TRBD1. Germline CDR1 and CDR2: SGHRS and YFSETQ. This CDR3 region has 16 residues. J lost 3 bases, V lost 0 bases, and 5 bases had no gene match. The chain's CDR3 is CASSLGGDSSNEKLFF. CDR3 nucleotide sequence: TGCGCCAGCAGCTTGGGGGGGGACAGTTCTAATGAAAAACTGTTTTTT. Looking up the rest from reference TRBV5-1 and TRBJ1-4 gives the full variable domain: KAGVTQTPRYLIKTRGQQVTLSCSPISGHRSVSWYQQTPGQGLQFLFEYFSETQRNKGNFPGRFSGRQFSNSRSEMNVSTLELGDSALYLCASSLGGDSSNEKLFFGSGTQLSVL.

V usage is TRBV5-1 and J usage is TRBJ2-5, with 14 bases identical to TRBD2. Germline CDR1 reads SGHRS; CDR2 reads YFSETQ. The CDR3 has 16 amino acids. Losses at the gene ends were 4 bases for V and 4 bases for J; bases not matched to a gene: 6. The CDR3 sequence is CASSGTSGGVRETQYF. The CDR3 nucleotides are TGCGCCAGCAGCGGGACTAGCGGGGGAGTACGAGAGACCCAGTACTTC. The complete variable domain, with remaining parts taken from reference TRBV5-1 and TRBJ2-5, reads KAGVTQTPRYLIKTRGQQVTLSCSPISGHRSVSWYQQTPGQGLQFLFEYFSETQRNKGNFPGRFSGRQFSNSRSEMNVSTLELGDSALYLCASSGTSGGVRETQYFGPGTRLLVL.

The chain joins TRBV6-6 to TRBJ1-2; maybe TRBD1 (5 bases). This CDR3 comprises 11 residues. The V and J ends lost 11 bases and 8 bases respectively, with 15 bases between them. The germline gives CDR1 MNHNY, CDR2 SVGAGI (reference sequence). In DNA, the CDR3 is TGTGCCTTGGGGGGTTCACAGGGCTACACCTTC. Amino acids: CALGGSQGYTF.

The chain combines TRBV6-4 with TRBJ1-5; no reliable D call. V lost 4 bases, J lost 9 bases, and 13 bases lay in between. The CDR3 is 13 residues long. Germline values: CDR1 MRHNA, CDR2 SNTAGT. The CDR3 sequence is CASSAEKAMPQHF. The CDR3 bases are TGTGCCAGCAGTGCCGAAAAAGCCATGCCCCAGCATTTT.

The DNA of the CDR3 is TGCGCCAGCAGCAACACCGGGACAGGGGTGGTGAATGAGCAGTTCTTC. Translating gives CASSNTGTGVVNEQFF. The chain carries TRBV5-1 and TRBJ2-1; 10 bases fit TRBD1. V lost 4 bases to trimming and J lost 7 bases; unmatched junction nucleotides: 11. CDR1 is SGHRS, CDR2 YFSETQ, per germline. The CDR3 has 16 residues.

This clone was observed a single time. The V call is TRBV7-8, the J call TRBJ1-3; D is possibly TRBD1 (6 bases). Germline V lookup: CDR1 SGHVS, CDR2 FQNEAQ. The V and J ends lost 4 bases and 0 bases respectively, with 16 bases between them. The CDR3 is 17 residues long. CDR3 nucleotide sequence: TGTGCCAGCAGCTCCGACCGGGGGGGCCGCTCTGGAAACACCATATATTTT. Its protein product is CASSSDRGGRSGNTIYF.

Turning to this clone: Other DNA sequences from this sample encode an identical CDR3 as well. The chain links TRBV14 to TRBJ2-7; D not certain. Trimming cost V 3 bases and J 4 bases, with 7 bases left between them. Looked up from germline, CDR1 is SGHDN and CDR2 is FVKESK. The CDR3 loop spans 12 amino acids. DNA for the CDR3: TGTGCCAGCAGCCAGGGCTTATACGAGCAGTACTTC. Translation: CASSQGLYEQYF.

The chain employs TRBV9 and TRBJ1-3; 8 bases align to TRBD1. The CDR3 spans 15 residues. Germline-derived CDR1 and CDR2 are SGDLS and YYNGEE. The V gene end was trimmed by 7 bases and the J gene end by 2 bases; junction bases not matched to a gene: 8. CDR3 amino acids: CASGGFRGPGNTIYF. The DNA for the CDR3 is TGTGCCAGCGGAGGGTTCAGGGGGCCTGGAAACACCATATATTTT. Drawing the rest from reference TRBV9 and TRBJ1-3, the complete variable domain is DSGVTQTPKHLITATGQRVTLRCSPRSGDLSVYWYQQSLDQGLQFLIQYYNGEERAKGNILERFSAQQFPDLHSELNLSSLELGDSALYFCASGGFRGPGNTIYFGEGSWLTVV.

The CDR3 spells CASNPLVVKGELFF. The CDR3 DNA reads TGTGCCAGCAACCCACTAGTCGTCAAGGGGGAGCTGTTTTTT. The genes are TRBV6-1 and TRBJ2-2; possible D gene TRBD2, 5 bases. The CDR3 length is 14 residues. The germline V gene has CDR1 MNHNS and CDR2 SASEGT. V lost 7 bases to trimming and J lost 8 bases, with 17 bases between them.

The V gene is TRBV28, the J gene TRBJ2-7, with D unclear. Trimming took 3 bases from V and 0 from J, leaving 9 bases between them. The length of the CDR3 is 14 residues. Germline V gene sequence: CDR1 MDHEN, CDR2 SYDVKM. CDR3 loop: CASSFRFSSYEQYF. For the CDR3, the DNA is TGTGCCAGCAGTTTCAGGTTCAGCTCCTACGAGCAGTACTTC.

V usage is TRBV5-5 and J usage is TRBJ2-3; 9 bases line up with TRBD1. CDR1 is SGHKS, CDR2 YYEKEE, per germline (reference sequence). The V segment lost 5 bases and the J segment 3 bases; nucleotides outside the gene matches: 16. CDR3 length: 18 residues. The CDR3 region is CASSRLARDRVATDTQYF. CDR3 in DNA: TGTGCCAGCAGTCGCTTGGCAAGGGACAGGGTAGCAACAGATACGCAGTATTTT.

The rearrangement links TRBV30 to TRBJ2-1; 7 nucleotides agree with TRBD2. The germline V gene has CDR1 GTSNPN and CDR2 SVGIG (reference sequence). J was trimmed by 8 bases and V by 8 bases; bases with no gene match: 15. This CDR3 has 14 amino acids. The CDR3 is CARSTGTMVYEQFF. CDR3 DNA sequence: TGTGCCAGATCTACCGGGACTATGGTATATGAGCAGTTCTTC.

The chain links TRBV6-5 to TRBJ1-3; maybe TRBD1 (6 bases). Germline CDR1 reads MNHEY; CDR2 reads SVGAGI. V gave up 0 bases and J gave up 2 bases, with 8 bases separating them. This CDR3 region has 15 residues. The CDR3 nucleotides are TGTGCCAGCAGTTACTCACAGGGTACTGGAAACACCATATATTTT. Its protein is CASSYSQGTGNTIYF.

The chain couples TRBV11-2 to TRBJ1-1; 8 bases are a match to TRBD1. Germline lookup yields CDR1 SGHAT and CDR2 FQNNGV. V dropped 0 bases and J dropped 5; count of bases not matched to a gene: 14. The CDR3 length is 18 residues. CDR3: CASSLDRQGLHWGTEAFF. The CDR3 DNA reads TGTGCCAGCAGCTTAGATAGACAGGGGCTCCACTGGGGGACTGAAGCTTTCTTT.

The chain links TRBV5-1 to TRBJ2-5; 13 bases line up with TRBD2. The CDR3 is 16 amino acids. The ends lost 0 bases at V and 5 bases at J; junction bases unmatched: 4. CDR1 and CDR2 from the germline V gene are SGHRS and YFSETQ. The CDR3 loop is CASSLGGLAGLETQYF. The CDR3 nucleotides are TGCGCCAGCAGCTTGGGGGGACTAGCGGGACTGGAGACCCAGTACTTC. The complete variable domain, with remaining parts taken from reference TRBV5-1 and TRBJ2-5, reads KAGVTQTPRYLIKTRGQQVTLSCSPISGHRSVSWYQQTPGQGLQFLFEYFSETQRNKGNFPGRFSGRQFSNSRSEMNVSTLELGDSALYLCASSLGGLAGLETQYFGPGTRLLVL.

The V and J genes are TRBV7-6 and TRBJ2-7, with a weak D call TRBD1 (5 bases). In germline, CDR1 is SGHVS, CDR2 FNYEAQ. V was cut by 5 bases and J by 0 bases, with 14 bases left in between. This CDR3 is 15 amino acids long. CDR3 bases: TGTGCCAGCAGCCCTGACAGTTCAACCTCCTACGAGCAGTACTTC. It yields the protein CASSPDSSTSYEQYF.

The chain recombines TRBV6-5 with TRBJ2-3, with 9 bases matching TRBD2. V trimming: 10 bases; J trimming: 6 bases; junction bases outside the gene matches: 14. There are 15 residues in the CDR3. Germline V lookup: CDR1 MNHEY, CDR2 SVGAGI. In DNA, the CDR3 is TGTGCCACCCAGACGATAGCGGGGGTCGATGATACGCAGTATTTT. Translation gives CATQTIAGVDDTQYF.

This sequence joins TRBV5-6 and TRBJ2-7; a possible D gene is TRBD1 (5 bases). CDR3 length equals 17 residues. The germline V and J ends were trimmed by 0 bases and 0 bases, with 16 bases remaining between them. CDR1 SGHDT and CDR2 YYEEEE come from the germline V gene. CDR3 protein: CASSLEYRRLSSYEQYF. CDR3 nucleotide sequence: TGTGCCAGCAGCTTGGAGTACAGGCGCCTTTCCTCCTACGAGCAGTACTTC.

The V call is TRBV6-1, the J call TRBJ1-2, with 7 bases identical to TRBD1. There are 15 residues in the CDR3. V was clipped by 5 bases and J by 4 bases; unmatched bases: 10. CDR1 is MNHNS, CDR2 SASEGT, per germline. DNA for the CDR3: TGTGCCAGCAGTCTCCTTCGACAGGGTGTCTATGGCTACACCTTC. This gives the protein CASSLLRQGVYGYTF.

The rearrangement links TRBV28 to TRBJ1-2; 7 bases align to TRBD1. The CDR3 runs to 15 residues. V gave up 5 bases and J gave up 4 bases; unmatched junction bases: 10. CDR1 is MDHEN and CDR2 is SYDVKM in the germline V gene. The CDR3 here is CASSGLTGDGYGYTF. The CDR3 DNA follows: TGTGCCAGCAGTGGACTTACAGGGGATGGCTATGGCTACACCTTC.

This chain uses TRBV19 with TRBJ2-5; TRBD1 matches at 8 bases. Germline-derived CDR1 and CDR2 are LNHDA and SQIVND (reference sequence). V dropped 8 bases and J dropped 4; count of bases not matched to a gene: 9. The CDR3 loop spans 14 amino acids. CDR3 nucleotides: TGTGCCAGTGCCGACGGACAGGGAGGAGAGACCCAGTACTTC. Amino acids: CASADGQGGETQYF.

The chain links TRBV9 to TRBJ2-7; TRBD1 matches 7 bases. Germline trimming cut 3 bases from V and 3 bases from J; bases unmatched to any gene: 6. The CDR3 length is 14 residues. Germline V gene data show CDR1 as SGDLS and CDR2 as YYNGEE. The CDR3 reads CASSASGTDYEQYF. CDR3 DNA sequence: TGTGCCAGCAGCGCTTCGGGGACAGACTACGAGCAGTACTTC.

This clone has a handful of counts. The V and J genes are TRBV4-1 and TRBJ1-1; no clear D gene. Per the germline V gene, CDR1 is MGHRA and CDR2 is YSYEKL. V dropped 4 bases and J dropped 4 bases, with 16 bases sitting between them. This CDR3 has 15 amino acids. The chain's CDR3 is CASSLHTSGGTEAFF. The CDR3 DNA is TGCGCCAGCAGCCTTCACACGTCCGGAGGCACTGAAGCTTTCTTT.

The rearrangement links TRBV7-9 to TRBJ1-2, with no clear D. This CDR3 comprises 16 residues. Looked up from germline, CDR1 is SEHNR and CDR2 is FQNEAQ (reference sequence). The V end was cut by 5 bases, the J end by 5 bases, with 21 bases between. The CDR3 DNA reads as TGTGCCAGCAGCCCCTTGGGCCGGCGGGCTACGTATGGCTACACCTTC. Translating it yields CASSPLGRRATYGYTF.

This chain uses TRBV27 with TRBJ2-7, with 7 bases fitting TRBD1. In germline, CDR1 is MNHEY, CDR2 SMNVEV (reference sequence). This CDR3 is 13 amino acids long. With V trimmed by 5 bases and J by 4 bases, 5 bases remained unmatched. CDR3 loop: CASSITTGYEQYF. CDR3 coding DNA: TGTGCCAGCAGTATCACGACAGGGTACGAGCAGTACTTC.

This clone was found a few times. The chain recombines TRBV29-1 with TRBJ2-4; D perhaps matches TRBD1 (6 bases). Germline CDR1 is SQVTM and CDR2 is ANQGSEA. Trimming shortened V by 4 bases and J by 7 bases, and 14 bases separated the two germline ends. This CDR3 is 13 amino acids long. CDR3 region: CSVAPDRSNIQYF. CDR3 in DNA: TGCAGCGTTGCTCCTGACAGGAGTAACATTCAGTACTTC.